The 10 T cell receptor beta chains below were found in one sample sequenced in a study of regulatory T cells in long-lasting Graves disease. Time point here: newly diagnosed GD, antithyroid drugs for less than 3 months. After RNA was extracted from PBMCs, the TCR library was made from it. Researchers made TCR beta libraries by using iRepertoire HTBI primers and running Arm-PCR on CDR3 regions. TCRdb reprocessed the multiplex PCR reads via MiXCR and lists one record per CDR3 protein. There are 680,000 or so distinct CDR3 sequences in the sample; roughly 15% occur only once, and 15% to 20% lies in the top ten. The data were also submitted as part of a second study, on T cells in Graves' hyperthyroidism and ophthalmopathy.

Sequencing was performed on peripheral blood mononuclear cells (PBMCs), taken at new diagnosis, from a patient treated with antithyroid drugs. The receptors shown here come from a woman aged 25-40 years with Graves disease.

This clonotype was picked up a small number of times. This chain uses TRBV3-1 with TRBJ2-7; TRBD1 matches 9 bases. Germline V lookup: CDR1 LGHDT, CDR2 YNNKEL (reference sequence). With V trimmed by 1 base and J by 6 bases, 16 bases remained unmatched. This CDR3 is built from 18 residues. The CDR3 sequence: CASSQVSAQGAIVREQYF. CDR3 bases: TGTGCCAGCAGCCAAGTTTCGGCACAGGGGGCGATCGTCCGCGAGCAGTACTTC.

This clonotype was seen many times. The genes are TRBV6-1 and TRBJ1-3, with 8 bases matching TRBD1. CDR1 is MNHNS and CDR2 is SASEGT in the germline V gene. The CDR3 has 15 residues. The J segment lost 4 bases and the V segment lost 6 bases, leaving 8 bases of the junction unmatched. The CDR3 loop reads CASSKDRAKGNTIYF. The CDR3, as DNA: TGTGCCAGCAGCAAGGACAGGGCTAAAGGAAACACCATATATTTT.

The rearrangement uses TRBV27 and TRBJ2-7; D uncertain. This CDR3 contains 13 residues. V was clipped by 1 base and J by 3 bases, with 7 bases between them. The germline V gene has CDR1 MNHEY and CDR2 SMNVEV (reference sequence). The CDR3 reads CASSLFTDYEQYF. The CDR3 DNA is TGTGCCAGCAGTTTATTCACCGACTACGAGCAGTACTTC.

This clonotype was counted ten times or more. The chain recombines TRBV7-9 with TRBJ1-1, with D unclear. The CDR3 is 10 amino acids. V was shortened by 3 bases and J by 6 bases, with 2 bases between the two germline ends. Germline V gene data show CDR1 as SEHNR and CDR2 as FQNEAQ (reference sequence). The CDR3: CASSFAEAFF. In DNA form, the CDR3 reads TGTGCCAGCAGCTTTGCTGAAGCTTTCTTT.

The sample holds many counts of this clonotype. The V gene is TRBV28, the J gene TRBJ1-6; D unclear. Germline V CDR1 and CDR2: MDHEN, SYDVKM. V lost 6 bases, J lost 0 bases, and 18 bases lay in between. This CDR3 comprises 18 residues. For the CDR3, the DNA is TGTGCCAGCAGCCAAAGGACCCTAGGGAGCTCCTATAATTCACCCCTCCACTTT. Translation gives CASSQRTLGSSYNSPLHF.

The count of this clonotype is one. The V gene is TRBV6-1, the J gene TRBJ1-1; no firm D call. The CDR3 sequence is 17 residues long. The germline CDR1 and CDR2 sequences are MNHNS and SASEGT. Deletions cut 6 bases from V and 0 bases from J, with 20 bases between. The DNA for the CDR3 is TGTGCCAGCAGCCGAAGAACAAGACGGGATTTGAACACTGAAGCTTTCTTT. This codes for CASSRRTRRDLNTEAFF.

The rearrangement links TRBV6-1 to TRBJ1-4; no clear D gene. The germline gives CDR1 MNHNS, CDR2 SASEGT. Trimming took off 6 bases at V and 8 bases at J, with 16 bases between the two ends. CDR3 length: 14 residues. Written as DNA, the CDR3 is TGTGCCAGCAGCCGCGTTGGGGAGCGGGAAAAACTGTTTTTT. Its protein is CASSRVGEREKLFF.

This clonotype came up a few times. The chain couples TRBV6-1 to TRBJ1-5; no firm D call. The CDR3 has 14 residues. The V end was cut by 7 bases, the J end by 0 bases, with 10 bases between. Germline V gives CDR1 MNHNS, CDR2 SASEGT. CDR3 bases: TGTGCCAGCAAACCTGCTAATAGCAATCAGCCCCAGCATTTT. Amino acids: CASKPANSNQPQHF.

This clonotype has a count of ten or more. The chain combines TRBV7-2 with TRBJ1-1; D call uncertain. V was cut by 5 bases and J by 7 bases, with 14 bases left in between. CDR3 length: 13 residues. The V gene's germline CDR1 is SGHTA and CDR2 FQGNSA. The CDR3 protein is CASSPRTDYEAFF. DNA for the CDR3: TGTGCCAGCAGCCCCCGGACGGACTATGAAGCTTTCTTT. Full variable domain (remainder filled in from reference TRBV7-2 and TRBJ1-1): GAGVSQSPSNKVTEKGKDVELRCDPISGHTALYWYRQSLGQGLEFLIYFQGNSAPDKSGLPSDRFSAERTGGSVSTLTIQRTQQEDSAVYLCASSPRTDYEAFFGQGTRLTVV.

The sample holds many counts of this clonotype. The chain recombines TRBV27 with TRBJ2-3, with TRBD2 matching over 8 bases. The germline gives CDR1 MNHEY, CDR2 SMNVEV (reference sequence). The CDR3 runs to 15 residues. With 5 bases clipped from V and 4 bases from J, the junction kept 8 bases outside the gene matches. CDR3 in amino acids: CASSISGTLADTQYF. CDR3 sequence (DNA): TGTGCCAGCAGTATTAGCGGGACTCTCGCAGATACGCAGTATTTT.